This T cell receptor beta chain was captured by sequencing in a study of blood T cell repertoires in COVID-19. Across the whole study: In each case, the material was cDNA or gDNA derived from T cells, B-cell-depleted T cells, or PBMCs.

CDR1 SNHLY and CDR2 FYNNEI come from the germline V gene. The CDR3 is 13 residues long. V was clipped by 7 bases and J by 0 bases, with 9 bases between them. In its sample, this clone was seen once. Sequencing was performed with immunoSEQ multiplex PCR; in TCRdb, only in-frame clones are kept and a portion is missing. The table records around 68,000 clones, nearly 90% of them present only once. The chain links TRBV2 to TRBJ1-1; D ambiguous. The specimen sequenced was peripheral blood. The sequence was collected from a middle-aged man with active COVID-19. CDR3 sequence reads: CASKQIMNTEAFF. In DNA form, the CDR3 reads TGTGCCAGCAAACAGATCATGAACACTGAAGCTTTCTTT.